A selection of T cell receptor beta chains follows, all from one sample in a study of cytomegalovirus exposure and HLA in healthy donors. The data were produced by immunoSEQ multiplex PCR, yet TCRdb's version contains in-frame clones alone and is incomplete. The data hold 130,000 or so clones, with around four fifths observed a single time. Sequenced: PBMCs. The receptors here all came from a woman between 35 and 50 years old in good health and CMV-seropositive. Each CDR3 is given with its conserved first and last residue. A D gene is named only where the DNA matches it firmly. Some rows have no size entry. The others give once, few or many, or a class for an expanded clone.

D	V	size	J	CDR3	DNA
TRBD1	TRBV7-2	.	TRBJ1-2	CASSSQGQGRGYTF	TGTGCCAGCAGCTCCCAGGGACAGGGTAGGGGCTACACCTTC
.	TRBV4-2	once	TRBJ1-5	CASSQGSQVNQPQHF	TGTGCCAGCAGCCAAGGATCACAGGTCAATCAGCCCCAGCATTTT
.	TRBV18	.	TRBJ1-1	CASSPLALTEAFF	TGTGCCAGCTCACCGTTGGCCCTCACTGAAGCTTTCTTT
.	TRBV9	.	TRBJ1-1	CASSVVLAGEAFF	TGTGCCAGCAGCGTAGTTCTGGCGGGAGAAGCTTTCTTT
TRBD2	TRBV30	.	TRBJ2-1	CAWSSTSGGEQFF	TGTGCCTGGAGTTCGACTAGCGGAGGTGAGCAGTTCTTC
TRBD2	TRBV19	.	TRBJ2-2	CASSTRGVIGELFF	TGTGCCAGTAGTACTCGGGGGGTAATCGGGGAGCTGTTTTTT
TRBD1	TRBV7-2	.	TRBJ1-4	CASSFSGQGYEKLFF	TGTGCCAGCAGCTTCTCAGGACAGGGTTACGAAAAACTGTTTTTT
.	TRBV9	.	TRBJ1-4	CASSTPGRDANEKLFF	TGTGCCAGCAGCACTCCGGGGCGGGATGCTAATGAAAAACTGTTTTTT
TRBD1	TRBV29-1	.	TRBJ2-7	CSVKQGTGGYEQYF	TGCAGCGTTAAGCAGGGGACAGGGGGTTACGAGCAGTACTTC
TRBD2	TRBV14	.	TRBJ2-3	CASSQAIGLARTDTQYF	TGTGCCAGCAGCCAAGCTATTGGACTAGCCAGAACAGATACGCAGTATTTT
TRBD1	TRBV5-4	.	TRBJ1-2	CASSLEGQGAFGYTF	TGTGCCAGCAGCTTGGAGGGACAGGGGGCGTTCGGCTACACCTTC
.	TRBV5-1	.	TRBJ1-1	CASFEPGGSEAFF	TGCGCCAGCTTCGAACCTGGTGGCTCTGAAGCTTTCTTT
.	TRBV5-5	.	TRBJ1-3	CASSLAVQGRGNTIYF	TGTGCCAGCAGCTTGGCCGTACAGGGAAGGGGAAACACCATATATTTT
TRBD1	TRBV4-2	.	TRBJ2-7	CASSQDKGQKFYEQYF	TGTGCCAGCAGCCAAGATAAGGGACAGAAATTTTATGAGCAGTACTTC
.	TRBV27	.	TRBJ1-2	CASSVTGSGYTF	TGTGCCAGCAGCGTTACAGGGTCTGGCTACACCTTC
.	TRBV28	.	TRBJ2-2	CASSFSVIGELFF	TGTGCCAGCAGTTTTTCAGTTATCGGGGAGCTGTTTTTT
TRBD2	TRBV19	.	TRBJ2-1	CASSIGGGPYNEQFF	TGTGCCAGTAGTATAGGCGGGGGACCCTACAATGAGCAGTTCTTC
.	TRBV7-9	few	TRBJ2-1	CASSVLGPDNEQFF	TGTGCCAGCAGCGTACTAGGACCCGACAATGAGCAGTTCTTC
TRBD2	TRBV30	.	TRBJ2-3	CAWRRALTSEGPDTQYF	TGTGCCTGGAGGCGGGCACTGACTAGCGAGGGGCCAGATACGCAGTATTTT
.	TRBV14	.	TRBJ1-2	CASSQDGVSRGGYTF	TGTGCCAGCAGCCAAGATGGGGTCTCCCGGGGTGGCTACACCTTC
.	TRBV5-1	.	TRBJ1-1	CASFNKSFGRHMNTEAFF	TGCGCCAGCTTCAACAAGAGCTTCGGTAGACACATGAACACTGAAGCTTTCTTT
TRBD1	TRBV28	.	TRBJ2-2	CASTWTGGNTGELFF	TGTGCCAGCACTTGGACAGGGGGCAACACCGGGGAGCTGTTTTTT
.	TRBV7-9	.	TRBJ2-5	CASSLSSLGGQETQYF	TGTGCCAGCAGCTTATCCTCGTTGGGGGGCCAAGAGACCCAGTACTTC
TRBD1	TRBV9	.	TRBJ2-7	CASSVWAGGIYEQYF	TGTGCCAGCAGCGTATGGGCAGGGGGCATCTACGAGCAGTACTTC
TRBD2	TRBV30	.	TRBJ2-5	CAWRKRGAETQYF	TGTGCCTGGAGGAAGCGGGGGGCCGAGACCCAGTACTTC
TRBD2	TRBV30	.	TRBJ2-7	CAWSVSTSGSYEQYF	TGTGCCTGGAGTGTTTCGACTAGCGGCTCCTACGAGCAGTACTTC
.	TRBV10-3	few	TRBJ2-7	CAISESWQEQYF	TGTGCCATCAGTGAGTCATGGCAGGAGCAGTACTTC
TRBD1	TRBV7-2	.	TRBJ1-1	CASNHRAGGTEAFF	TGTGCCAGTAACCACAGGGCAGGGGGCACTGAAGCTTTCTTT
TRBD2	TRBV9	.	TRBJ2-4	CASSVEGLAGQQSKNIQYF	TGTGCCAGCAGCGTGGAGGGACTAGCGGGGCAGCAATCCAAAAACATTCAGTACTTC
TRBD1	TRBV5-1	once	TRBJ2-1	CASSPGQGKDEQFF	TGCGCCAGCAGCCCGGGACAGGGGAAGGATGAGCAGTTCTTC
.	TRBV28	.	TRBJ1-5	CASRRGNQPQHF	TGTGCCAGCAGAAGGGGAAATCAGCCCCAGCATTTT
TRBD1	TRBV9	once	TRBJ1-4	CASSVSPRTGGGSEKLFF	TGTGCCAGCAGCGTATCACCTCGTACAGGGGGTGGGAGCGAAAAACTGTTTTTT
.	TRBV28	.	TRBJ1-4	CASRTAGDEGEKLFF	TGTGCCAGCAGAACTGCAGGGGATGAGGGTGAAAAACTGTTTTTT
.	TRBV7-2	.	TRBJ2-7	CASSSGILYEQYF	TGTGCCAGCAGCTCCGGGATCCTCTACGAGCAGTACTTC
.	TRBV2	.	TRBJ1-6	CASSERGSLNNSPLHF	TGTGCCAGCAGTGAGCGGGGGAGCTTAAATAATTCACCCCTCCACTTT
TRBD1	TRBV28	.	TRBJ1-2	CASSHNRGVGYGYTF	TGTGCCAGCAGTCATAACAGGGGAGTAGGGTATGGCTACACCTTC